The clone carrying this T cell receptor beta chain was counted only a few times. What it recognizes is unknown. cDNA prepared by RNA extraction and subsequent reverse transcription served as the template for sequencing. Profiling relied on immunoSEQ multiplex PCR, and the TCRdb table lists in-frame clones only, not all of them. The data hold tens of thousands of clones, with around 44% observed a single time. Specimens obtained from alopecia areata patients comprised lesional scalp punch biopsies and peripheral blood. Cell sorting on a FACSAria was used to separate CD4+ and CD8+ T cells from the PBMCs. The data are from a study of CD8+ T cells in alopecia areata. Overall study findings and caveats: With patients, TCR sharing proved less clear than in mice, a difference possibly related to HLA. An increase in clonality over normal scalp was evident in lesional scalp, especially alopecia totalis/universalis.

The receptor's source is a human donor with alopecia areata. Specimen: NKG2D-low CD8+ T cells sorted from blood.

DNA for the CDR3: TGCAGCGCCAGGGGCCATGAGCAGTTCTTC. Its protein product is CSARGHEQFF. The V call is TRBV29-1, the J call TRBJ2-1; tentatively, D is TRBD1 (6 bases). This CDR3 has 10 residues. CDR1 and CDR2 (germline): SQVTM, ANQGSEA. V dropped 7 bases and J dropped 8 bases, with 9 bases sitting between them.